The next 17 T cell receptor beta chains were all read from a single sample in a study of cytomegalovirus exposure and HLA in healthy donors. TCRdb's copy holds only in-frame clones and misses some; the assay was immunoSEQ multiplex PCR. This table holds 150,000 to 200,000 clones, around 86% found once. Sequenced material: PBMCs. The receptors originated from a man between 18 and 29 years old in good health and CMV-seropositive.

This rearrangement joins TRBV6-1 to TRBJ2-3; TRBD1 might be the D (5 bases). CDR1 is MNHNS, CDR2 SASEGT, per germline. Trimming took off 4 bases at V and 0 bases at J, with 11 bases between the two ends. This CDR3 region has 15 residues. The CDR3 DNA follows: TGTGCCAGCAGTGGAGACGGACAAAGCACAGATACGCAGTATTTT. Its translation is CASSGDGQSTDTQYF.

This clone was seen a few times. The rearrangement joins TRBV5-1 to TRBJ2-7; a possible D gene is TRBD1 (5 bases). CDR1 and CDR2 (germline): SGHRS, YFSETQ. Deletions cut 0 bases from V and 6 bases from J, with 7 bases between. CDR3 size: 12 residues. CDR3 loop: CASSLGDSEQYF. The CDR3 nucleotides read TGCGCCAGCAGCTTGGGTGACAGCGAGCAGTACTTC.

The chain links TRBV4-3 to TRBJ1-2; tentatively, D is TRBD1 (6 bases). This CDR3 has 17 amino acids. Trimming removed 0 bases at V and 4 bases at J, with 18 bases between. Per the germline V gene, CDR1 is LGHNA and CDR2 is YSLEER. The CDR3 loop is CASSQEAGTSLFYGYTF. In nucleotides, the CDR3 is TGCGCCAGCAGCCAAGAGGCCGGGACAAGCCTTTTCTATGGCTACACCTTC.

The CDR3 nucleotides are TGTGCCAGCAGCCCGTCGGGCTACGAGCAGTACTTC. It is translated as CASSPSGYEQYF. The chain carries TRBV7-2 and TRBJ2-7; no clear D gene. CDR1 and CDR2 from the germline V gene are SGHTA and FQGNSA. V was pared by 5 bases and J by 3 bases, with 8 bases between. This CDR3 contains 12 residues.

The gene calls are TRBV7-2 and TRBJ2-1; D is possibly TRBD2 (5 bases). Germline V gives CDR1 SGHTA, CDR2 FQGNSA. V was cut by 0 bases and J by 6 bases, with 12 bases left in between. CDR3 length: 15 amino acids. This CDR3 reads CASSLAAGSLNEQFF. CDR3 sequence (DNA): TGTGCCAGCAGCTTAGCTGCGGGTTCCCTCAATGAGCAGTTCTTC.

V and J are TRBV25-1 and TRBJ2-2, with TRBD1 as a possible D gene (6 bases). The CDR3 runs 15 residues. The germline CDR1 and CDR2 sequences are MGHDK and SYGVNS. Trimming took 1 base from V and 3 from J, leaving 9 bases between them. CDR3 region: CASSELSGDTGELFF. The CDR3 DNA follows: TGTGCCAGCAGTGAATTGTCAGGGGACACCGGGGAGCTGTTTTTT.

J is TRBJ2-1 and V is TRBV18; D is unresolved. There are 15 residues in the CDR3. Trimming stripped 2 bases from V and 4 bases from J, with 12 bases between. Germline CDR1 and CDR2: KGHSH and LQKENI. CDR3 sequence (DNA): TGTGCCAGCTCACCATCTGAAGATCAGTACAATGAGCAGTTCTTC. It is translated as CASSPSEDQYNEQFF.

The chain has TRBV7-9 and TRBJ2-1; maybe TRBD2 (7 bases). Trimming removed 4 bases at V and 9 bases at J, with 19 bases between. CDR3 size: 15 residues. Germline V CDR1 and CDR2: SEHNR, FQNEAQ (reference sequence). CDR3: CASSSLPRGAGEQFF. CDR3 sequence (DNA): TGTGCCAGCAGCTCATTACCCCGGGGGGCCGGTGAGCAGTTCTTC.

The rearrangement links TRBV2 to TRBJ2-5, with 10 bases lining up with TRBD2. The CDR3 loop spans 17 amino acids. In germline, CDR1 is SNHLY, CDR2 FYNNEI. V was clipped by 6 bases and J by 7 bases; unmatched bases: 17. The CDR3 DNA reads as TGTGCCAGCAGGACGTTACTAGCGGGGTTGTATCAGGGGACCCAGTACTTC. The encoded protein is CASRTLLAGLYQGTQYF.

The chain links TRBV28 to TRBJ1-1; maybe TRBD1 (5 bases). The CDR3 covers 15 residues. The ends were cut back, 7 bases at V and 4 bases at J, with 19 bases in the middle. Germline CDR1 reads MDHEN; CDR2 reads SYDVKM. The CDR3 is CASKRGRFIPTEAFF. The CDR3 bases are TGTGCCAGCAAAAGGGGCAGGTTTATTCCCACTGAAGCTTTCTTT.

The chain links TRBV9 to TRBJ2-1; 8 positions match TRBD1. The CDR3 runs to 13 residues. V dropped 4 bases and J dropped 9; count of bases not matched to a gene: 6. Germline V CDR1 and CDR2: SGDLS, YYNGEE. The CDR3 loop is CASSINDRGEQFF. The CDR3 DNA sequence: TGTGCCAGCAGCATTAACGACAGGGGTGAGCAGTTCTTC.

The chain carries TRBV5-1 and TRBJ2-1; 11 bases map to TRBD2. The V and J ends lost 0 bases and 3 bases, in that order; junction bases with no gene match: 8. Per the germline V gene, CDR1 is SGHRS and CDR2 is YFSETQ. CDR3 size: 18 residues. The CDR3 coding sequence is TGCGCCAGCAGCTTGGCCCTCTCTAGCGGGAGGAACTACAATGAGCAGTTCTTC. Protein sequence: CASSLALSSGRNYNEQFF.

The V gene is TRBV5-5, the J gene TRBJ2-1; 7 nucleotides align to TRBD2. This CDR3 contains 13 residues. After removal of 4 bases from V and 8 bases from J, the junction contained 6 bases not matched to a gene. Germline CDR1 is SGHKS and CDR2 is YYEKEE (reference sequence). The CDR3 protein is CASSRTSMDEQFF. The CDR3 bases are TGTGCCAGCAGCAGGACTAGTATGGATGAGCAGTTCTTC.

The chain combines TRBV9 with TRBJ2-2, with 12 positions matching TRBD2. Germline V CDR1 and CDR2: SGDLS, YYNGEE. CDR3 length: 17 amino acids. The V and J ends lost 0 bases and 7 bases, in that order; junction bases with no gene match: 7. The CDR3 nucleotides read TGTGCCAGCAGCGTAGGGAGGACTAGCGGGACTGTCGGGGAGCTGTTTTTT. Translation gives CASSVGRTSGTVGELFF.

This clone has only a few counts. The V call is TRBV18, the J call TRBJ1-5; no clear D gene. Trimming left V 2 bases short and J 0 bases short, with 5 bases between. The CDR3 loop spans 14 amino acids. The germline V gene encodes CDR1 KGHSH and CDR2 LQKENI. The DNA of the CDR3 is TGTGCCAGCTCACCAAAATATAGCAATCAGCCCCAGCATTTT. This codes for CASSPKYSNQPQHF.

The genes are TRBV5-1 and TRBJ2-7; 9 bases are shared with TRBD2. Unmatched junction bases numbered 7, after V lost 4 bases and J lost 5 bases. The CDR3 sequence is 14 residues long. Germline-derived CDR1 and CDR2 are SGHRS and YFSETQ. CDR3 amino acids: CASSATGTSNEQYF. In DNA, the CDR3 is TGCGCCAGCAGCGCCACCGGGACTAGCAACGAGCAGTACTTC. Full variable domain (missing parts from reference TRBV5-1 and TRBJ2-7): KAGVTQTPRYLIKTRGQQVTLSCSPISGHRSVSWYQQTPGQGLQFLFEYFSETQRNKGNFPGRFSGRQFSNSRSEMNVSTLELGDSALYLCASSATGTSNEQYFGPGTRLTVT.

The rearrangement uses TRBV4-2 and TRBJ2-7, with TRBD2 identical over 11 bases. The CDR3 length is 19 residues. Germline-derived CDR1 and CDR2 are LGHNA and YNFKEQ. V shed 3 bases, J shed 1 base, and the junction held 14 bases outside the gene matches. The CDR3 DNA reads TGTGCCAGCAGCCAGGCCCCGGGACTAGCGGAGTCGGGGTCCTACGAGCAGTACTTC. Its translation is CASSQAPGLAESGSYEQYF.